The present TCR beta chain was sequenced within a study of T cells after yellow fever vaccination. The wider study: Preparation used SMART-Seq v4 Ultra Low Input for the low-cell-number fractions.

Germline lookup yields CDR1 DFQATT and CDR2 SNEGSKA (reference sequence). With 5 bases removed from V and 4 bases from J, the gap between germline ends came to 14 bases. The CDR3 runs to 13 residues. TCR cDNA was made by 5'RACE template switching, adding a universal primer site and UMIs. TCRdb reprocessed the 5' RACE reads with MiXCR, giving one entry per CDR3 protein. This repertoire shows roughly 350,000 distinct CDR3 sequences, about 4% found once; its top ten account for around 23%. Regarding the study as a whole: One caveat is that FACS-sorted repertoires could contain abundant clonotypes contaminating from the bulk population. Though weaker, the secondary response peaked faster, on day 5 versus 15.

This clonotype was seen a few times. Its specificity is unknown. Sequenced here: PBMCs, sampled 5 days after the yellow fever booster vaccination. The V and J genes are TRBV20-1 and TRBJ1-1; D is perhaps TRBD1 (6 bases). The receptor comes from a man between 18 and 29 years old who received the YFV17D yellow fever vaccine. The CDR3 loop is CSAPGAGATEAFF. The CDR3, as DNA: TGCAGTGCTCCAGGGGCGGGGGCCACTGAAGCTTTCTTT.